This passage covers 28 T cell receptor beta chains from one sample sequenced in a study of shared clonotypes between healthy human individuals. CD45RO-negative CD8 cells positively selected for CCR7 made up the naive population, which excluded terminally differentiated effector memory CD45RA+ cells. Generated by immunoSEQ multiplex PCR, the TCRdb table keeps only in-frame clones and is missing some. This sample carries about 2 million clones, 85% to 95% of them seen once, and the ten largest clones take about 1.1%. Sequencing input: naive CD8+ T cells sorted from blood. All receptors derive from a man between 18 and 35 years old in good health.

The chain is built from TRBV4-3 and TRBJ2-1; 9 nucleotides align to TRBD2. The CDR3 covers 15 residues. Germline V gene lookup returns CDR1 LGHNA and CDR2 YSLEER. V shed 5 bases, J shed 3 bases, and the junction held 5 bases outside the gene matches. The CDR3 region has the DNA TGCGCCAGCAGCGTGGGACTAGCCTACTACAATGAGCAGTTCTTC. Translating gives CASSVGLAYYNEQFF.

Note on this clone: The same CDR3 arises from other DNA sequences in this sample as well. The chain uses TRBV6-1 and TRBJ1-6; D gene unclear. The germline gives CDR1 MNHNS, CDR2 SASEGT. Trimming took 6 bases from V and 2 from J, leaving 2 bases between them. This CDR3 region has 12 residues. CDR3 bases: TGTGCCAGCAGGACCTATAATTCACCCCTCCACTTT. This encodes CASRTYNSPLHF.

The rearrangement links TRBV5-1 to TRBJ2-7, with 8 bases aligning to TRBD1. The V and J ends lost 4 bases and 2 bases, in that order; junction bases with no gene match: 2. Germline assignment: CDR1 SGHRS and CDR2 YFSETQ. The CDR3 is made up of 13 amino acids. This chain's CDR3 is CASSTGGTYEQYF. In nucleotides, the CDR3 is TGCGCCAGCAGCACAGGGGGGACCTACGAGCAGTACTTC.

This clone was seen a single time. The gene calls are TRBV7-9 and TRBJ2-5; D unresolved. CDR3 length: 14 amino acids. Germline CDR1 and CDR2: SEHNR and FQNEAQ (reference sequence). The V end lost 1 base, the J end lost 4 bases, and 10 bases lay between the germline ends. CDR3 nucleotide sequence: TGTGCCAGCAGCTTAGAGGTCCAAAGAGAGACCCAGTACTTC. This translates into CASSLEVQRETQYF.

This clone came up once. The chain recombines TRBV10-1 with TRBJ2-5, with D perhaps given as TRBD1 or TRBD2 (6 bases each). The CDR3 totals 14 residues. Trimming pared 2 bases from V and 4 bases from J, leaving 11 bases between. CDR1 is WNHNN, CDR2 SYGVQD, per germline (reference sequence). The CDR3 DNA reads as TGCGCCAGCAGTGAGGAGGGGGGCCCAGAGACCCAGTACTTC. Its protein product is CASSEEGGPETQYF.

J is TRBJ2-7 and V is TRBV4-1; D is undetermined. Germline loops: CDR1 MGHRA, CDR2 YSYEKL. The ends were cut back, 0 bases at V and 0 bases at J, with 12 bases in the middle. This CDR3 has 16 residues. As DNA, the CDR3 is TGCGCCAGCAGCCAAGACGACAACTTGAGCTCCTACGAGCAGTACTTC. It codes for CASSQDDNLSSYEQYF.

This clone was seen once. The chain combines TRBV7-8 with TRBJ2-1; possibly TRBD2 for D (5 bases). Germline V gene sequence: CDR1 SGHVS, CDR2 FQNEAQ. CDR3 size: 15 residues. The V end was cut by 1 base, the J end by 4 bases, with 11 bases between. CDR3 residues: CASSLVGGPYNEQFF. In DNA form, the CDR3 reads TGTGCCAGCAGCTTAGTTGGCGGGCCATACAATGAGCAGTTCTTC.

The V call is TRBV4-2, the J call TRBJ2-2, with 8 bases matching TRBD2. The CDR3 length is 14 residues. From germline, CDR1 is LGHNA and CDR2 YNFKEQ. Unmatched junction bases numbered 3, after V lost 7 bases and J lost 2 bases. The CDR3 nucleotides read TGTGCCAGCACCAGCGGGGGAAACACCGGGGAGCTGTTTTTT. Translating it yields CASTSGGNTGELFF.

The chain links TRBV11-3 to TRBJ2-5; D remains ambiguous. The CDR3 sequence is 13 residues long. Germline values: CDR1 SGHNT, CDR2 YENEEA. V gave up 0 bases and J gave up 4 bases, with 6 bases separating them. The CDR3, as DNA: TGTGCCAGCAGCTTAGACAGCAGAGAGACCCAGTACTTC. Amino acids: CASSLDSRETQYF.

The CDR3 here is CASSLEGRANSPLHF. CDR3 DNA sequence: TGTGCCAGCAGCTTAGAAGGCAGGGCTAATTCACCCCTCCACTTT. The rearrangement links TRBV11-2 to TRBJ1-6, with a possible D match to TRBD1 (5 bases). CDR1 SGHAT and CDR2 FQNNGV come from the germline V gene. The CDR3 totals 15 residues. V lost 0 bases and J 6 bases, leaving 9 bases between the germline ends.

The CDR3 loop is CASRGTSFYNEQFF. The CDR3 DNA is TGTGCCAGCAGAGGGACTAGCTTTTACAATGAGCAGTTCTTC. The chain is built from TRBV27 and TRBJ2-1; 9 nucleotides match TRBD2. With V trimmed by 6 bases and J by 4 bases, 4 bases remained unmatched. Per the germline V gene, CDR1 is MNHEY and CDR2 is SMNVEV (reference sequence). There are 14 residues in the CDR3.

The V and J genes are TRBV10-3 and TRBJ1-3; weak D call: TRBD1 (5 bases). The CDR3 is 16 amino acids. The V gene's germline CDR1 is ENHRY and CDR2 SYGVKD. The V end was cut by 6 bases, the J end by 2 bases, with 17 bases between. This CDR3 is CAISRASGEAGNTIYF. The CDR3 DNA reads as TGTGCCATCAGCAGGGCCTCGGGGGAGGCTGGAAACACCATATATTTT.

The chain carries TRBV9 and TRBJ1-3; D might be TRBD1 (6 bases). The length of the CDR3 is 16 residues. Trimming took 2 bases from V and 4 from J, leaving 16 bases between them. Germline-derived CDR1 and CDR2 are SGDLS and YYNGEE. In DNA, the CDR3 is TGTGCCAGCAGCGTTTGGGACACGGCGTTCGGAAACACCATATATTTT. Encoded protein: CASSVWDTAFGNTIYF.

This clone was recorded only once. This chain uses TRBV27 with TRBJ2-7; tentative D call: TRBD2 (6 bases). Per germline, CDR1 MNHEY and CDR2 SMNVEV (reference sequence). This CDR3 spans 13 amino acids. Trimming left V 5 bases short and J 4 bases short, with 12 bases between. The CDR3 reads CASSGGAPYEQYF. The CDR3 DNA follows: TGTGCCAGCAGTGGCGGGGCCCCGTACGAGCAGTACTTC.

CDR3 coding DNA: TGTGCCAGCAGTATAAAGGGGGGGGCTGAAGCTTTCTTT. It is translated as CASSIKGGAEAFF. The chain has TRBV25-1 and TRBJ1-1; tentative D call: TRBD1 (6 bases). Germline lookup yields CDR1 MGHDK and CDR2 SYGVNS. V lost 5 bases to trimming and J lost 6 bases, with 13 bases between them. The CDR3 consists of 13 residues.

Notes on this clone: Distinct nucleotide sequences in the sample also encode this CDR3. This chain joins TRBV28 and TRBJ1-1, with D hard to call. Trimming removed 2 bases from V and 8 bases from J, with 6 bases in between. Germline assignment: CDR1 MDHEN and CDR2 SYDVKM. CDR3 length equals 11 residues. CDR3 residues: CASSLGQEAFF. The CDR3, as DNA: TGTGCCAGCAGTTTAGGGCAGGAAGCTTTCTTT.

The V call is TRBV4-1, the J call TRBJ1-6, with TRBD1 as a possible D gene (5 bases). Per germline, CDR1 MGHRA and CDR2 YSYEKL. The CDR3 covers 17 residues. V was shortened by 1 base and J by 8 bases, with 18 bases between the two germline ends. The CDR3 is CASSQVIWFEGDSPLHF. The CDR3 DNA sequence: TGCGCCAGCAGCCAAGTAATATGGTTCGAAGGGGATTCACCCCTCCACTTT.

The chain joins TRBV7-2 to TRBJ1-2; D unresolved. V was clipped by 0 bases and J by 3 bases, with 8 bases between them. This CDR3 has 14 amino acids. CDR1 is SGHTA, CDR2 FQGNSA, per germline. The CDR3 coding sequence is TGTGCCAGCAGCTTAGCAGGTGACTACTATGGCTACACCTTC. It encodes CASSLAGDYYGYTF.

The CDR3 coding sequence is TGTGCCAGCAGCCCGGACGTCTACGAGCAGTACTTC. Translated, it gives CASSPDVYEQYF. The chain recombines TRBV7-8 with TRBJ2-7; D remains ambiguous. Germline values: CDR1 SGHVS, CDR2 FQNEAQ. The CDR3 loop spans 12 amino acids. The V end lost 5 bases, the J end lost 3 bases, and 8 bases lay between the germline ends.

V usage is TRBV7-6 and J usage is TRBJ1-4; a possible D gene is TRBD1 (6 bases). V was shortened by 0 bases and J by 4 bases, with 12 bases between the two germline ends. CDR1 is SGHVS and CDR2 is FNYEAQ in the germline V gene. CDR3 length: 16 residues. CDR3 nucleotides: TGTGCCAGCAGCTTAGCGGGAGGACAGAGTAATGAAAAACTGTTTTTT. Encoded protein: CASSLAGGQSNEKLFF.

This CDR3 reads CASSMGQGELNEQYF. As DNA, the CDR3 is TGTGCCAGTAGTATGGGACAGGGGGAGTTGAACGAGCAGTACTTC. The chain is built from TRBV19 and TRBJ2-7; 11 nucleotides match TRBD1. V lost 3 bases, J lost 5 bases, and 6 bases stayed unmatched. CDR3 length: 15 amino acids. The V gene's germline CDR1 is LNHDA and CDR2 SQIVND (reference sequence).

The V gene is TRBV27, the J gene TRBJ2-7, with D possibly called TRBD1 or TRBD2 (5 bases each). Deletions cut 2 bases from V and 6 bases from J, with 14 bases between. The CDR3 is made up of 14 amino acids. Germline CDR1 MNHEY, CDR2 SMNVEV (reference sequence). The DNA for the CDR3 is TGTGCCAGCAGTTTAAGAGGGGCTACGGGCGAGCAGTACTTC. Its translation: CASSLRGATGEQYF.

V usage is TRBV4-1 and J usage is TRBJ2-5, with 9 bases lining up with TRBD1. The ends lost 5 bases at V and 2 bases at J; junction bases unmatched: 9. The CDR3 has 16 residues. The germline CDR1 and CDR2 sequences are MGHRA and YSYEKL. This chain's CDR3 is CASSYNPGTGQETQYF. The DNA for the CDR3 is TGCGCCAGCAGCTATAATCCAGGGACAGGGCAAGAGACCCAGTACTTC.

The chain has TRBV7-8 and TRBJ1-2; the D is unclear. CDR3 length equals 14 residues. Per germline, CDR1 SGHVS and CDR2 FQNEAQ. Between the trimmed V and J ends, which lost 2 bases and 4 bases, there was a span of 11 bases. The CDR3 DNA sequence: TGTGCCAGCAGCTTAATCTCCGGGGTCTATGGCTACACCTTC. It is translated as CASSLISGVYGYTF.

The chain combines TRBV5-6 with TRBJ2-7; 9 nucleotides agree with TRBD1. CDR3 length: 15 residues. The V gene end was trimmed by 7 bases and the J gene end by 5 bases; junction bases not matched to a gene: 13. CDR1 is SGHDT, CDR2 YYEEEE, per germline. The CDR3 here is CASAEGGQGTNEQYF. CDR3 DNA sequence: TGTGCCAGCGCTGAGGGGGGACAGGGAACGAACGAGCAGTACTTC.

This chain links TRBV29-1 with TRBJ2-1, with 10 positions matching TRBD2. Germline V gives CDR1 SQVTM, CDR2 ANQGSEA. Trimming cost V 2 bases and J 5 bases; bases outside gene matches: 6. The CDR3 contains 15 residues. DNA of the CDR3: TGCAGCGTTGAATCTCTAGCGGGAGCCCACAATGAGCAGTTCTTC. Translated, it gives CSVESLAGAHNEQFF.

This chain connects TRBV5-5 to TRBJ2-7, with a tentative D call TRBD1 (5 bases). This CDR3 comprises 14 residues. The V gene's germline CDR1 is SGHKS and CDR2 YYEKEE (reference sequence). Trimming stripped 3 bases from V and 3 bases from J, with 13 bases between. This chain's CDR3 is CASSWGPSGYEQYF. CDR3 sequence (DNA): TGTGCCAGCAGCTGGGGCCCTTCGGGCTACGAGCAGTACTTC.

The gene calls are TRBV6-4 and TRBJ1-2; 11 bases match TRBD1. Looked up from germline, CDR1 is MRHNA and CDR2 is SNTAGT. Losses at the gene ends were 4 bases for V and 8 bases for J; bases not matched to a gene: 21. CDR3 length: 19 residues. CDR3 coding DNA: TGTGCCAGCAGTGTGATATATCTTCTGGGGACAGGGGGTAGGAGCGGCTACACCTTC. Translation gives CASSVIYLLGTGGRSGYTF.